This T cell receptor beta chain was captured in a study of T cells expressing NK-cell markers. Looking at the study overall: One of the eight sequenced donors was seronegative, whereas the other seven were HCMV-seropositive.

Worth noting for this clonotype: Its target is unknown.

For TCR beta, cDNA was produced by 5'RACE template switching with UMIs. TCRdb reprocessed the 5' RACE reads, with one entry per CDR3 protein and no DNA. The sample table sets out under 600,000 distinct CDR3 sequences. Notes on the study in general: Whether expanded NKG2C+ T cell clones recognized HCMV stayed uncertain. In a handful of donors, dominant CD3+CD56+NKG2C+ clones formed about 1.0-7.0% of CD8+ cells.

Germline CDR1 and CDR2: SEHNR and FQNEAQ (reference sequence). This CDR3 is 16 amino acids long. This TCR came from a woman aged 45-65 years in good health. The J gene is TRBJ2-1, the V gene TRBV7-9; TCRdb reports TRBD2, a call that lacks DNA to check it against. The sequenced material came from blood T cells: a sorted CD56 or NKG2C T cell subset, CD4+ or CD8+ T cells, or bulk PBMC T cells (not recorded which). The CDR3 reads CASSLGPTSGSNEQFF.